This TCR beta chain is from a study of T-cell memory formation after mild COVID-19. The CDR3 is 15 amino acids. Trimming at V came to 6 bases and at J to 4 bases, leaving 9 bases not matched to a gene. TCRdb processed the 5' RACE reads anew with MiXCR; each CDR3 protein has one entry. This table has nearly 250,000 distinct CDR3 sequences, 15% appearing once. This clonotype came up a few times. The clonotype originates from an adult woman who had mild COVID-19 (a few samples of this study predate the infection). Cell type and time point are not known. The rearrangement links TRBV12-3 or TRBV12-4 to TRBJ2-3; 8 positions match TRBD2. Sequencing was done on a sample of PBMCs or a T cell subset sorted from them (not recorded which). As DNA, the CDR3 is TGTGCCAGCAGATTAAGCGGGAGTGGGGCAGATACGCAGTATTTT. Translation: CASRLSGSGADTQYF.